The entry below describes one T cell receptor beta chain. Those who participated ranged in age from roughly 18 to 90 years and resided in approximately 23 US areas. Allocation to cohorts depended on clinical history reported by the participants. J gave up 4 bases and V 2 bases, and 5 bases lay outside the gene matches. CDR1 is MNHEY, CDR2 SMNVEV, per germline (reference sequence). CDR3 length equals 14 residues. The data were taken from a study of blood T cell repertoires in COVID-19. Study overall: Specimens from acute and convalescent COVID-19 originated in the United States, Italy and Spain.

Per the authors' pipeline: Reference gene primer amplification gave nucleated cell count estimates. Repertoires were generated with immunoSEQ multiplex PCR, while TCRdb's copy carries only in-frame clones and drops some. That table gives V, J and clone size, and the DNA gave D and trimming. Among 200,000 to 250,000 clones, around 91% were seen once, and the ten largest hold about 16%. What was sequenced was PBMCs or T cells enriched from blood (not recorded which). The TCR was taken from a man aged 30 to 39 who had been exposed to COVID-19. The chain has TRBV27 and TRBJ2-7; 7 nucleotides match TRBD1. Written as DNA, the CDR3 is TGTGCCAGCAGTTTAAAGGGGGCAGGTTACGAGCAGTACTTC. This codes for CASSLKGAGYEQYF.